This T cell receptor (beta chain) is drawn from a study of molecular identifiers for immune sequencing clone quantification. Overall study: For replicates, RNA isolated from roughly 20,000 or 100,000 naive CD8 cells was divided into five portions, of which four were sequenced. Whole-study findings and limits: Clone sizes could be underestimated for highly expanded clones when identical TCR molecules share a barcode.

Previously reported methods and listed TCR primers produced the bulk TCR libraries. TCRdb passed the PCR reads through MiXCR, listing each CDR3 protein once. The data hold over 550,000 distinct CDR3 sequences, with about 25% observed a single time. Worth noting for this clonotype: What it recognizes is unknown.

For naive CD8 T cells, sorting used the CD8+CD4-CCR7+CD45RA+ phenotype. The CDR3 length is 20 residues. V lost 2 bases and J lost 0; bases outside the gene matches: 13. Germline V gene lookup returns CDR1 SGHAT and CDR2 FQNNGV. The sample comprised naive CD8+ T cells from blood, with Jurkat cell RNA spiked in. Subset: FACS-sorted CD8+CD4-CCR7+CD45RA+ naive T cells. This rearrangement joins TRBV11-2 to TRBJ2-6; TRBD1 agrees at 7 bases. This receptor was obtained from a human donor in good health. Some libraries in this study had Jurkat cell RNA spiked in. CDR3 nucleotides: TGTGCCAGCAGCTTATGGGGCTCATACAGGGGAAGCTCTGGGGCCAACGTCCTGACTTTC. Amino acid sequence: CASSLWGSYRGSSGANVLTF.